Included here is one TCR beta chain sequence, with context. Its antigen is unknown. The data originate from a study of Ad26.COV2.S vaccination and SARS-CoV-2 variants. Study-wide context: Once or twice, 56 days apart, Ad26.COV2.S was delivered intramuscularly.

The CDR3 length is 15 residues. V lost 5 bases and J 4 bases, leaving 15 bases between the germline ends. Germline CDR1 is MNHEY and CDR2 is SMNVEV (reference sequence). Clones were read by immunoSEQ multiplex PCR, and TCRdb kept only the in-frame ones, dropping some. Altogether more than 350,000 clones are present, about nine tenths being singletons, with the ten largest covering 10% to 15%. Treatment described: roughly 19 received Ad26.COV2.S at low or high dose, single or two shots; 5 received placebo; per-sample allocation not given. Material that was analyzed had been drawn on day 63 after the first vaccine or placebo injection. An adult aged 18-55 years in Boston served as the donor. Study-wide findings and caveats: Measurement of non-spike TCR breadth gave similar results in vaccine and placebo recipients.

This chain links TRBV27 with TRBJ1-3, with D possibly TRBD1 on 5 matching bases. The source material was peripheral blood, sampled in a trial of Ad26.COV2.S vaccine versus placebo. The receptor was isolated from a person between 18 and 59 years old who received the Ad26.COV2.S COVID-19 vaccine or a placebo. The CDR3: CASSPGDRRGNTIYF. DNA for the CDR3: TGTGCCAGCAGTCCCGGGGACCGCCGGGGAAACACCATATATTTT.